Below are 10 T cell receptor beta chains sequenced from a single sample in a study of shared clonotypes between healthy human individuals. Sequencing used immunoSEQ multiplex PCR; TCRdb keeps in-frame clones, though not all of them. The sample yields hundreds of thousands of clones, almost 97% seen once. Sequences were obtained from naive CD4+ T cells sorted from blood. Subset denoted: CD45RA+ positively selected. These receptors were collected from a woman aged 25-40 years in good health.

J is TRBJ2-5 and V is TRBV19, with 7 bases identical to TRBD2. Per the germline V gene, CDR1 is LNHDA and CDR2 is SQIVND (reference sequence). The CDR3 covers 15 residues. J was trimmed by 4 bases and V by 6 bases; bases with no gene match: 11. Written as DNA, the CDR3 is TGTGCCAGTAGGACCCGGGGGAGGGTCATAGAGACCCAGTACTTC. This gives the protein CASRTRGRVIETQYF.

This clone has only one observation. The gene calls are TRBV28 and TRBJ2-7; the D gene is possibly TRBD1 (6 bases). The CDR3 spans 13 residues. V was cut by 3 bases and J by 8 bases, with 14 bases left in between. Per germline, CDR1 MDHEN and CDR2 SYDVKM. CDR3 residues: CASSFRGPNKQYF. The CDR3 DNA sequence: TGTGCCAGCAGTTTCAGGGGCCCGAATAAGCAGTACTTC.

The chain recombines TRBV25-1 with TRBJ2-3; D ambiguous. In germline, CDR1 is MGHDK, CDR2 SYGVNS. The CDR3 is made up of 13 amino acids. The germline V and J ends were trimmed by 8 bases and 3 bases, with 12 bases remaining between them. CDR3 sequence reads: CASCGFGTDTQYF. The DNA for the CDR3 is TGTGCCAGCTGTGGGTTCGGTACAGATACGCAGTATTTT.

This chain uses TRBV6-1 with TRBJ2-1; D call uncertain. This CDR3 has 14 amino acids. Germline V gene data show CDR1 as MNHNS and CDR2 as SASEGT. The V and J ends lost 8 bases and 0 bases respectively, with 11 bases between them. The CDR3 DNA reads TGTGCCAGCTGTGGCTGGAGCTCCTACAATGAGCAGTTCTTC. It encodes CASCGWSSYNEQFF.

The rearrangement links TRBV7-2 to TRBJ1-5; tentative D call: TRBD1 (5 bases). The length of the CDR3 is 16 residues. With 2 bases removed from V and 3 bases from J, the gap between germline ends came to 14 bases. Germline CDR1 reads SGHTA; CDR2 reads FQGNSA. The CDR3 DNA follows: TGTGCCAGCAGCTTAATAGCAGGGAGAGTCAATCAGCCCCAGCATTTT. It encodes CASSLIAGRVNQPQHF.

V and J are TRBV18 and TRBJ1-1; D remains unclear. CDR3 length: 15 residues. Germline loops: CDR1 KGHSH, CDR2 LQKENI. The V and J ends lost 1 base and 1 base respectively, with 10 bases between them. CDR3 in DNA: TGTGCCAGCTCACCACTCCCTCCGACGAACACTGAAGCTTTCTTT. Amino acids: CASSPLPPTNTEAFF.

The gene calls are TRBV9 and TRBJ2-1; 10 positions agree with TRBD1. Looked up from germline, CDR1 is SGDLS and CDR2 is YYNGEE. CDR3 length: 15 amino acids. Trimming cost V 3 bases and J 10 bases; bases outside gene matches: 10. CDR3 DNA: TGTGCCAGCAGCGACAAGGGGGACAGGGGATTCGAGCAGTTCTTC. Amino acids: CASSDKGDRGFEQFF.

This clone was detected only once. The CDR3 bases are TGTGCCAGCAGTCCGCGGGATAGCCGGGGGGATACGCAGTATTTT. Its translation is CASSPRDSRGDTQYF. V is TRBV27 and J is TRBJ2-3; D might be TRBD2 (6 bases). Trimming shortened V by 5 bases and J by 6 bases, and 18 bases separated the two germline ends. From germline, CDR1 is MNHEY and CDR2 SMNVEV (reference sequence). The CDR3 loop spans 15 amino acids.

This chain connects TRBV11-2 to TRBJ2-7; no definite D call. Trimming removed 2 bases at V and 2 bases at J, with 7 bases between. Germline CDR1 is SGHAT and CDR2 is FQNNGV. The CDR3 has 13 residues. The CDR3: CASSLKTPYEQYF. The CDR3 DNA is TGTGCCAGCAGCTTAAAGACCCCCTACGAGCAGTACTTC.

The chain uses TRBV2 and TRBJ1-1, with D hard to call. The CDR3 contains 13 residues. V was pared by 5 bases and J by 1 base, with 8 bases between. CDR1 is SNHLY, CDR2 FYNNEI, per germline. CDR3 sequence (DNA): TGTGCCAGCAGTCCTACATGGAACACTGAAGCTTTCTTT. Translated, it gives CASSPTWNTEAFF.